The next 11 T cell receptor beta chains were all read from a single sample in a study of glioma-infiltrating T cells after dendritic cell vaccination. Sequencing used immunoSEQ multiplex PCR; TCRdb keeps in-frame clones, though not all of them. This table has about 76,000 clones, roughly 84% appearing once. Time point denoted: after dendritic cell vaccination, including at tumor progression/relapse. Specimen: blood, collected after dendritic cell vaccination. Every receptor here comes from a human donor with glioblastoma.

The rearrangement joins TRBV5-1 to TRBJ2-2, with D hard to call. This CDR3 region has 14 residues. Trimming shortened V by 2 bases and J by 5 bases, and 10 bases separated the two germline ends. Germline V gene lookup returns CDR1 SGHRS and CDR2 YFSETQ. The CDR3 bases are TGCGCCAGCAGCTTACCCGGAGAAACCGGGGAGCTGTTTTTT. Residues: CASSLPGETGELFF.

V usage is TRBV29-1 and J usage is TRBJ2-1, with TRBD2 as a possible D gene (5 bases). The CDR3 sequence is 15 residues long. Germline V gene lookup returns CDR1 SQVTM and CDR2 ANQGSEA. V was cut by 7 bases and J by 8 bases, with 24 bases left in between. The CDR3 sequence: CSAEGGTGRHDEQFF. Here the CDR3 DNA reads TGCAGCGCAGAAGGAGGCACTGGGAGACACGATGAGCAGTTCTTC.

The rearrangement links TRBV7-9 to TRBJ1-5; possible D gene TRBD1, 5 bases. Germline CDR1 and CDR2: SEHNR and FQNEAQ (reference sequence). Trimming left V 5 bases short and J 6 bases short, with 20 bases between. The CDR3 runs to 16 residues. DNA of the CDR3: TGTGCCAGCAGCAAAGGCCCCCAGGGTCAGGGTCAGCCCCAGCATTTT. Amino acids: CASSKGPQGQGQPQHF.

This rearrangement joins TRBV6-1 to TRBJ2-6, with 9 bases aligning to TRBD1. V trimming: 4 bases; J trimming: 0 bases; junction bases outside the gene matches: 4. CDR1 and CDR2 from the germline V gene are MNHNS and SASEGT. The CDR3 is 17 amino acids. The CDR3 is CASSAGTGRSGANVLTF. The DNA of the CDR3 is TGTGCCAGCAGTGCTGGGACAGGGCGCTCTGGGGCCAACGTCCTGACTTTC.

This chain connects TRBV28 to TRBJ2-1; 7 bases agree with TRBD1. Germline-derived CDR1 and CDR2 are MDHEN and SYDVKM. This CDR3 region has 15 residues. With 5 bases clipped from V and 3 bases from J, the junction kept 7 bases outside the gene matches. The CDR3 region is CASSERQGVYNEQFF. DNA for the CDR3: TGTGCCAGCAGTGAAAGGCAGGGGGTCTACAATGAGCAGTTCTTC.

CDR3 coding DNA: TGTGCCAGCAGCCCGACAGGAGGCAGGGGGACCCAGTACTTC. Translation: CASSPTGGRGTQYF. This rearrangement joins TRBV7-8 to TRBJ2-5; the D gene is possibly TRBD1 (6 bases). The length of the CDR3 is 14 residues. Looked up from germline, CDR1 is SGHVS and CDR2 is FQNEAQ. The germline V and J ends were trimmed by 5 bases and 7 bases, with 17 bases remaining between them.

This chain uses TRBV7-2 with TRBJ1-5; D is perhaps TRBD1 (6 bases). Germline V CDR1 and CDR2: SGHTA, FQGNSA. This CDR3 comprises 17 residues. Trimming removed 1 base at V and 0 bases at J, with 13 bases between. CDR3 amino acids: CASSLGDRFYSNQPQHF. The DNA of the CDR3 is TGTGCCAGCAGCTTAGGCGACAGGTTCTATAGCAATCAGCCCCAGCATTTT.

This clone was counted a single time. The gene calls are TRBV4-3 and TRBJ1-1, with 8 bases lining up with TRBD1. The junction had 9 bases not matched to a gene; V was cut back by 4 bases and J by 11 bases. The CDR3 has 13 residues. Germline assignment: CDR1 LGHNA and CDR2 YSLEER. The CDR3, as DNA: TGCGCCAGCAGCCCAGACAGGGGTTTTAAGGCTTTCTTT. It codes for CASSPDRGFKAFF.

This chain uses TRBV18 with TRBJ1-4; no clear D gene. Per the germline V gene, CDR1 is KGHSH and CDR2 is LQKENI. The length of the CDR3 is 14 residues. The V end lost 8 bases, the J end lost 6 bases, and 16 bases lay between the germline ends. CDR3 DNA: TGTGCCAGCGCCTCTCAAGCGAGGGATGAAAAACTGTTTTTT. Residues: CASASQARDEKLFF.

V is TRBV6-1 and J is TRBJ1-1; possible D gene TRBD1, 5 bases. Germline values: CDR1 MNHNS, CDR2 SASEGT. V lost 7 bases and J 8 bases, leaving 17 bases between the germline ends. The CDR3 extends over 13 amino acids. CDR3 amino acids: CASTKGKTTEAFF. The CDR3, as DNA: TGTGCCAGCACCAAGGGGAAGACAACAGAAGCTTTCTTT.

The J gene is TRBJ1-4, the V gene TRBV7-2; D may be TRBD1 (6 bases). The CDR3 loop spans 14 amino acids. Trimming stripped 5 bases from V and 8 bases from J, with 15 bases between. Per the germline V gene, CDR1 is SGHTA and CDR2 is FQGNSA. The CDR3, as DNA: TGTGCCAGCAGCCTCCAGGGGATGGTGGAAAAACTGTTTTTT. The encoded protein is CASSLQGMVEKLFF. Complete variable domain (other parts from reference TRBV7-2 and TRBJ1-4): GAGVSQSPSNKVTEKGKDVELRCDPISGHTALYWYRQSLGQGLEFLIYFQGNSAPDKSGLPSDRFSAERTGGSVSTLTIQRTQQEDSAVYLCASSLQGMVEKLFFGSGTQLSVL.